This T cell receptor (beta chain) was profiled in a study of blood T cell repertoires in COVID-19. On the study more broadly: Acute-phase and convalescent COVID-19 samples originated in the United States, Italy and Spain. T cells, B-cell-depleted T cells, or PBMCs provided the cDNA or gDNA that served as material.

Using immunoSEQ multiplex PCR, the repertoire was profiled, and TCRdb retains in-frame clones only, with some absent. Among 250,000 to 350,000 clones listed, around 84% were seen once. Seattle's cohort entered during active infection and was followed longitudinally. Germline assignment: CDR1 MNHEY and CDR2 SMNVEV (reference sequence). The CDR3 is 16 amino acids. Trimming removed 5 bases at V and 2 bases at J, with 16 bases between. Sequencing was done on a sample of peripheral blood. V and J are TRBV27 and TRBJ2-1; D possibly corresponds to TRBD1 (6 bases). This TCR derives from a human donor with COVID-19, enrolled during active disease. The donor label of this sample is uncertain. CDR3 sequence: CASSPGPGQPYNEQFF. The CDR3 DNA is TGTGCCAGCAGTCCAGGACCAGGACAGCCCTACAATGAGCAGTTCTTC.